Following are 5 T cell receptor beta chains from one sample sequenced in a study of brain T cells in children with intractable seizures. Time point here: blood from clinic visit 5 months post-surgery; TSC patient then seizure free. Sequenced by immunoSEQ multiplex PCR; TCRdb stores in-frame clones only, minus some. The sample records hundreds of thousands of clones, more than 85% being singletons. The sample here was peripheral blood, taken approximately 5 months after surgery. Every receptor here comes from a boy under two years old with tuberous sclerosis and intractable seizures.

V and J are TRBV5-1 and TRBJ1-1, with 7 bases aligning to TRBD1. The germline CDR1 and CDR2 sequences are SGHRS and YFSETQ. Trimming removed 5 bases from V and 6 bases from J; junction bases left unmatched: 7. CDR3 length: 13 amino acids. For the CDR3, the DNA is TGCGCCAGCAGGCAGACAGGGACCGCTGAAGCTTTCTTT. Translating gives CASRQTGTAEAFF.

This clone has only one observation. This rearrangement joins TRBV19 to TRBJ2-1; TRBD2 matches at 7 bases. The CDR3 runs 14 residues. With 8 bases clipped from V and 3 bases from J, the junction kept 7 bases outside the gene matches. Germline values: CDR1 LNHDA, CDR2 SQIVND (reference sequence). The CDR3 sequence is CASQPGRGYNEQFF. In nucleotides, the CDR3 is TGTGCCAGTCAACCGGGGAGGGGCTACAATGAGCAGTTCTTC.

The chain carries TRBV2 and TRBJ1-5, with 10 nucleotides matching TRBD1. Germline assignment: CDR1 SNHLY and CDR2 FYNNEI. CDR3 length: 14 amino acids. Unmatched junction bases numbered 4, after V lost 6 bases and J lost 5 bases. The DNA for the CDR3 is TGTGCCAGCAGGTGGACAGGGGGTCATCAGCCCCAGCATTTT. Amino acids: CASRWTGGHQPQHF.

The chain combines TRBV18 with TRBJ1-1; 7 bases match TRBD1. The CDR3 is made up of 15 amino acids. From germline, CDR1 is KGHSH and CDR2 LQKENI. V shed 0 bases, J shed 2 bases, and the junction held 3 bases outside the gene matches. CDR3 coding DNA: TGTGCCAGCTCACCACCGGGACAGTCAAACACTGAAGCTTTCTTT. Translation gives CASSPPGQSNTEAFF.

The J gene is TRBJ2-1, the V gene TRBV10-1, with unresolved D. The CDR3 sequence is 16 residues long. Trimming pared 0 bases from V and 0 bases from J, leaving 9 bases between. Germline V gene lookup returns CDR1 WNHNN and CDR2 SYGVQD (reference sequence). CDR3 in amino acids: CASSESGKSSYNEQFF. The CDR3 DNA reads as TGCGCCAGCAGTGAGTCGGGCAAAAGCTCCTACAATGAGCAGTTCTTC.